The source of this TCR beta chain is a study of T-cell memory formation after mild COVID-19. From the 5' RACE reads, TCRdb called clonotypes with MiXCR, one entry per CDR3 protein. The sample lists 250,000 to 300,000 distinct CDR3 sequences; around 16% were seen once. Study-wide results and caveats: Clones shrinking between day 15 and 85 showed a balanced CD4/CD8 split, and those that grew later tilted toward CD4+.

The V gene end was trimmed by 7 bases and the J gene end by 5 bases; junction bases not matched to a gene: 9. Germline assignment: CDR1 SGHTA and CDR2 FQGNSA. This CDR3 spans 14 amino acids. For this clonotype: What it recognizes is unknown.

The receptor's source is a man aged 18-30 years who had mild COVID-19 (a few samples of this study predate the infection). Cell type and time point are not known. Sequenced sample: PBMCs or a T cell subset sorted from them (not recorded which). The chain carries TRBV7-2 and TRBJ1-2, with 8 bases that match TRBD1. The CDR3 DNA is TGTGCCAGCAACCCCGCAGGGGGCTTTTATGGCTACACCTTC. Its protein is CASNPAGGFYGYTF. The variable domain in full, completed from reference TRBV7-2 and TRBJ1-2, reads GAGVSQSPSNKVTEKGKDVELRCDPISGHTALYWYRQSLGQGLEFLIYFQGNSAPDKSGLPSDRFSAERTGGSVSTLTIQRTQQEDSAVYLCASNPAGGFYGYTFGSGTRLTVV.